Below, 32 T cell receptor beta chains from the same sample are listed, as sequenced in a study of OX40 agonist ivuxolimab in advanced cancers. The library was prepared using the immunoSEQ multiplex PCR assay. The clones in this table, taken by TCRdb from immuneACCESS, are in-frame only. Not every clone is retained; where verified, under half of the shortfall comes from an unresolved V gene, and the cause of the rest is unknown. The sample table shows around 75,000 clones, and about 86% are seen once. The ten largest clones represent 2% to 2.5% of the sample. The sequencing here drew on CD4+ or CD8+ T cells sorted from blood, taken in a trial of the OX40 agonist ivuxolimab. Source of these receptors: an adult with an advanced solid tumor such as melanoma, head and neck, liver or kidney cancer.

This chain joins TRBV28 and TRBJ2-1, with 11 bases that match TRBD2. The CDR3 runs 16 residues. After removal of 3 bases from V and 4 bases from J, the junction contained 5 bases not matched to a gene. Germline V gives CDR1 MDHEN, CDR2 SYDVKM. The CDR3 DNA follows: TGTGCCAGCAGTTTCGCCGGGACTAGCGGATACAATGAGCAGTTCTTC. It is translated as CASSFAGTSGYNEQFF.

The J gene is TRBJ2-3, the V gene TRBV15; D gene unclear. Trimming removed 0 bases at V and 4 bases at J, with 8 bases between. The CDR3 is made up of 14 amino acids. Germline assignment: CDR1 LNHNV and CDR2 YYDKDF (reference sequence). The CDR3 DNA is TGTGCCACCAGCAGAGAGAGGAACCCAGATACGCAGTATTTT. This translates into CATSRERNPDTQYF.

The J gene is TRBJ1-5, the V gene TRBV28; 9 bases match TRBD1. The junction had 4 bases not matched to a gene; V was cut back by 5 bases and J by 2 bases. The CDR3 consists of 15 residues. Germline V gene lookup returns CDR1 MDHEN and CDR2 SYDVKM. CDR3 coding DNA: TGTGCCAGCAGTGACAACAGGGGGCGCAATCAGCCCCAGCATTTT. It translates to CASSDNRGRNQPQHF.

The V and J genes are TRBV7-8 and TRBJ2-5; tentative D call: TRBD2 (6 bases). Trimming left V 3 bases short and J 4 bases short, with 15 bases between. CDR3 length: 15 residues. Germline V lookup: CDR1 SGHVS, CDR2 FQNEAQ. DNA for the CDR3: TGTGCCAGCAGCTTGGGACTCTTATCGGGAGAGACCCAGTACTTC. Translating gives CASSLGLLSGETQYF.

A single count supports this clone. CDR3: CASGGDEQYF. The CDR3, as DNA: TGTGCCAGCGGTGGGGACGAGCAGTACTTC. The chain recombines TRBV28 with TRBJ2-7; D ambiguous. CDR3 length equals 10 residues. Germline V gives CDR1 MDHEN, CDR2 SYDVKM. V lost 8 bases to trimming and J lost 5 bases, with 7 bases between them.

The rearrangement links TRBV6-1 to TRBJ1-4, with D maybe TRBD1 (5 bases). V was cut by 10 bases and J by 5 bases, with 14 bases left in between. The CDR3 consists of 13 residues. Germline CDR1 MNHNS, CDR2 SASEGT. The DNA for the CDR3 is TGTGCCACGCAGGGACGGCAAAATGAAAAACTGTTTTTT. Amino acids: CATQGRQNEKLFF.

The gene calls are TRBV7-9 and TRBJ2-7; TRBD2 agrees at 7 bases. The CDR3 is made up of 15 amino acids. Germline lookup yields CDR1 SEHNR and CDR2 FQNEAQ (reference sequence). After removal of 0 bases from V and 3 bases from J, the junction contained 5 bases not matched to a gene. CDR3 region: CASSLARGGSYEQYF. The CDR3 region has the DNA TGTGCCAGCAGCTTAGCCCGAGGCGGGAGCTACGAGCAGTACTTC.

In its sample, this clone was seen once. The chain combines TRBV5-4 with TRBJ2-1; TRBD2 matches 9 bases. The trim removed 4 bases at V and 6 bases at J, leaving 5 bases unmatched. From germline, CDR1 is SGHNT and CDR2 YYREEE (reference sequence). The CDR3 contains 14 residues. CDR3 DNA: TGTGCCAGCAGCCCCGGCGGGAGGGCCAATGAGCAGTTCTTC. As protein: CASSPGGRANEQFF.

The chain employs TRBV5-1 and TRBJ2-7; D is uncertain. V was clipped by 1 base and J by 6 bases, with 8 bases between them. Germline V gene sequence: CDR1 SGHRS, CDR2 YFSETQ. CDR3 length: 12 residues. The CDR3 nucleotides are TGCGCCAGCAGCTTGTTTATCGGCGAGCAGTACTTC. Translating it yields CASSLFIGEQYF. The whole variable domain, remainder taken from reference TRBV5-1 and TRBJ2-7, is KAGVTQTPRYLIKTRGQQVTLSCSPISGHRSVSWYQQTPGQGLQFLFEYFSETQRNKGNFPGRFSGRQFSNSRSEMNVSTLELGDSALYLCASSLFIGEQYFGPGTRLTVT.

V gene TRBV5-1 combines with J gene TRBJ2-5; D is ambiguous. The CDR3 has 13 residues. Germline CDR1 reads SGHRS; CDR2 reads YFSETQ. Trimming took 0 bases from V and 4 from J, leaving 7 bases between them. CDR3 bases: TGCGCCAGCAGCTTGGGGGATTTAGAGACCCAGTACTTC. Encoded protein: CASSLGDLETQYF.

The gene calls are TRBV5-1 and TRBJ2-7; 7 nucleotides line up with TRBD1. Germline CDR1 reads SGHRS; CDR2 reads YFSETQ. This CDR3 comprises 14 residues. The J segment lost 4 bases and the V segment lost 1 base, leaving 5 bases of the junction unmatched. CDR3 protein: CASSLTGVEYEQYF. CDR3 nucleotides: TGCGCCAGCAGCTTGACAGGGGTGGAGTACGAGCAGTACTTC.

The chain joins TRBV5-1 to TRBJ2-4; 11 positions match TRBD1. Germline V gives CDR1 SGHRS, CDR2 YFSETQ. This CDR3 is 18 amino acids long. V lost 2 bases to trimming and J lost 7 bases; unmatched junction nucleotides: 14. The DNA for the CDR3 is TGCGCCAGCAGCTTCTCTAGGACAGGGGGCGTAGGGGATAACATTCAGTACTTC. Its protein is CASSFSRTGGVGDNIQYF.

This clone was counted a few times. The rearrangement uses TRBV27 and TRBJ1-6; 7 bases align to TRBD1. The CDR3 loop spans 17 amino acids. The V segment lost 5 bases and the J segment 8 bases; nucleotides outside the gene matches: 15. Germline CDR1 and CDR2: MNHEY and SMNVEV (reference sequence). The CDR3 loop is CASSRSYDRVKDSPLHF. In DNA, the CDR3 is TGTGCCAGCAGTCGATCCTACGACAGGGTCAAAGATTCACCCCTCCACTTT.

In the case of this clone: Other DNA sequences of this sample code for an identical CDR3. This sequence joins TRBV5-1 and TRBJ2-2; tentatively, D is TRBD1 (6 bases). This CDR3 contains 15 residues. Trimming removed 0 bases at V and 2 bases at J, with 8 bases between. Germline CDR1 is SGHRS and CDR2 is YFSETQ. The CDR3 spells CASSLGTDNTGELFF. In DNA, the CDR3 is TGCGCCAGCAGCTTGGGGACAGACAACACCGGGGAGCTGTTTTTT.

This sequence joins TRBV28 and TRBJ2-1, with 8 bases matching TRBD2. This CDR3 spans 15 amino acids. With V trimmed by 3 bases and J by 10 bases, 11 bases remained unmatched. Per the germline V gene, CDR1 is MDHEN and CDR2 is SYDVKM. DNA for the CDR3: TGTGCCAGCAGTTTCCCCCTTTCGCGGGGGGACGAGCAGTTCTTC. Its protein product is CASSFPLSRGDEQFF.

The rearrangement joins TRBV11-3 to TRBJ2-3; no definite D call. Trimming took 4 bases from V and 6 from J, leaving 11 bases between them. The CDR3 loop spans 13 amino acids. Germline-derived CDR1 and CDR2 are SGHNT and YENEEA. The CDR3 protein is CASSSSSRDTQYF. In DNA, the CDR3 is TGTGCCAGCAGCTCATCGTCAAGGGATACGCAGTATTTT.

The V gene is TRBV18, the J gene TRBJ2-3; 8 bases agree with TRBD1. The CDR3 runs 14 residues. Germline lookup yields CDR1 KGHSH and CDR2 LQKENI. J was trimmed by 5 bases and V by 4 bases; bases with no gene match: 5. The CDR3 region has the DNA TGTGCCAGCTCACTTAGGACAGGGCAAGATACGCAGTATTTT. It specifies CASSLRTGQDTQYF.

CDR3 in amino acids: CASGGAGRETEAFF. CDR3 bases: TGTGCCAGCGGGGGGGCAGGCCGAGAAACTGAAGCTTTCTTT. This chain uses TRBV27 with TRBJ1-1; possible D gene TRBD1, 6 bases. The CDR3 length is 14 residues. The V gene's germline CDR1 is MNHEY and CDR2 SMNVEV (reference sequence). The V end lost 8 bases, the J end lost 5 bases, and 18 bases lay between the germline ends.

This clone came up a few times. The CDR3 sequence is CSGDRIGTEAFF. CDR3 bases: TGCAGCGGAGACAGGATTGGCACTGAAGCTTTCTTT. The rearrangement links TRBV29-1 to TRBJ1-1; D perhaps matches TRBD1 (6 bases). Germline lookup yields CDR1 SQVTM and CDR2 ANQGSEA. V lost 7 bases and J 4 bases, leaving 13 bases between the germline ends. The length of the CDR3 is 12 residues. The full variable domain, completed using reference TRBV29-1 and TRBJ1-1, is SAVISQKPSRDICQRGTSLTIQCQVDSQVTMMFWYRQQPGQSLTLIATANQGSEATYESGFVIDKFPISRPNLTFSTLTVSNMSPEDSSIYLCSGDRIGTEAFFGQGTRLTVV.

This clone was seen once. The V and J genes are TRBV18 and TRBJ1-2; 8 nucleotides line up with TRBD1. There are 14 residues in the CDR3. CDR1 and CDR2 (germline): KGHSH, LQKENI. The J segment lost 5 bases and the V segment lost 3 bases, leaving 5 bases of the junction unmatched. For the CDR3, the DNA is TGTGCCAGCTCACCCTTGGGACAGGCTTATGGCTACACCTTC. As protein: CASSPLGQAYGYTF. The complete variable domain, with remaining parts taken from reference TRBV18 and TRBJ1-2, reads NAGVMQNPRHLVRRRGQEARLRCSPMKGHSHVYWYRQLPEEGLKFMVYLQKENIIDESGMPKERFSAEFPKEGPSILRIQQVVRGDSAAYFCASSPLGQAYGYTFGSGTRLTVV.

With regard to this clone: One end of the junction fails to match germline, which may point to a read error. The chain has TRBV10-3 and TRBJ2-2, with D possibly being TRBD2 (5 bases). The CDR3 is 15 residues long. The germline CDR1 and CDR2 sequences are ENHRY and SYGVKD. The CDR3 sequence is CAISGERTKTGELFF. In nucleotides, the CDR3 is TGTGCCATCAGCGGGGAACGGACGAAGACCGGGGAGCTGTTTTTT.

This clone appeared a few times. The chain has TRBV30 and TRBJ1-4; tentative D call: TRBD1 (6 bases). Germline lookup yields CDR1 GTSNPN and CDR2 SVGIG (reference sequence). This CDR3 contains 15 residues. Deletions cut 2 bases from V and 4 bases from J, with 14 bases between. For the CDR3, the DNA is TGTGCCTGGAGTCCTTTGGGGACAAGTAATGAAAAACTGTTTTTT. This gives the protein CAWSPLGTSNEKLFF.

The chain is built from TRBV27 and TRBJ2-6; 9 bases agree with TRBD1. The CDR3 runs to 17 residues. Looked up from germline, CDR1 is MNHEY and CDR2 is SMNVEV (reference sequence). The trim removed 6 bases at V and 0 bases at J, leaving 6 bases unmatched. CDR3 residues: CASSPTGGDSGANVLTF. CDR3 sequence (DNA): TGTGCCAGCAGCCCGACAGGGGGGGACTCTGGGGCCAACGTCCTGACTTTC.

The chain joins TRBV5-1 to TRBJ2-1; D not resolved. The CDR3 has 18 amino acids. Germline-derived CDR1 and CDR2 are SGHRS and YFSETQ. The V gene lost 4 bases and the J gene lost 0 bases, with 20 bases spanning the gap. Here the CDR3 reads CASSNTLPLISSYNEQFF. The CDR3 nucleotides are TGCGCCAGCAGCAATACGCTTCCCCTGATCAGCTCCTACAATGAGCAGTTCTTC.

This clone was detected once. The rearrangement links TRBV7-8 to TRBJ2-7; 9 positions agree with TRBD1. Germline V gene data show CDR1 as SGHVS and CDR2 as FQNEAQ. The CDR3 is 15 amino acids. The V gene end was trimmed by 6 bases and the J gene end by 4 bases; junction bases not matched to a gene: 10. The CDR3, as DNA: TGTGCCAGCAGTCAAAATCCGGGACAGGGTTACGAGCAGTACTTC. As protein: CASSQNPGQGYEQYF.

The chain carries TRBV2 and TRBJ1-2, with D perhaps matching TRBD1 (6 bases). This CDR3 spans 14 amino acids. Trimming left V 5 bases short and J 4 bases short, with 14 bases between. The V gene's germline CDR1 is SNHLY and CDR2 FYNNEI. CDR3: CASSSGTTIYGYTF. The CDR3 nucleotides read TGTGCCAGCAGTTCCGGGACAACTATCTATGGCTACACCTTC.

This sequence joins TRBV28 and TRBJ1-1; 9 bases line up with TRBD1. The V gene's germline CDR1 is MDHEN and CDR2 SYDVKM. This CDR3 is built from 15 residues. V lost 2 bases to trimming and J lost 7 bases; unmatched junction nucleotides: 8. CDR3 DNA: TGTGCCAGCAGTTTAATTGGACAGGGGTCTATTGAAGCTTTCTTT. This gives the protein CASSLIGQGSIEAFF.

The chain has TRBV19 and TRBJ1-1; TRBD1 matches 10 bases. CDR3 length equals 16 residues. Trimming removed 3 bases from V and 5 bases from J; junction bases left unmatched: 9. Germline V gene lookup returns CDR1 LNHDA and CDR2 SQIVND (reference sequence). The CDR3 spells CASSMTRTGGGTEAFF. In nucleotides, the CDR3 is TGTGCCAGTAGTATGACCCGGACAGGGGGTGGGACTGAAGCTTTCTTT.

A single count supports this clone. This sequence joins TRBV6-5 and TRBJ2-5; 10 bases fit TRBD2. The ends lost 2 bases at V and 5 bases at J; junction bases unmatched: 5. The CDR3 is made up of 15 amino acids. Looked up from germline, CDR1 is MNHEY and CDR2 is SVGAGI. The CDR3 DNA sequence: TGTGCCAGCAGTTACCTAGCGGGAGAAGGGGAGACCCAGTACTTC. Translating gives CASSYLAGEGETQYF.

The chain links TRBV11-2 to TRBJ2-5, with D unclear. From germline, CDR1 is SGHAT and CDR2 FQNNGV. This CDR3 is 13 amino acids long. The germline V and J ends were trimmed by 5 bases and 5 bases, with 12 bases remaining between them. The CDR3 DNA is TGTGCCAGCAGCCCAAGACCGGGCGAGACCCAGTACTTC. This codes for CASSPRPGETQYF. Full variable domain (outside the CDR3, taken from reference TRBV11-2 and TRBJ2-5): EAGVAQSPRYKIIEKRQSVAFWCNPISGHATLYWYQQILGQGPKLLIQFQNNGVVDDSQLPKDRFSAERLKGVDSTLKIQPAKLEDSAVYLCASSPRPGETQYFGPGTRLLVL.

The chain is built from TRBV5-4 and TRBJ2-7; TRBD1 matches 12 bases. The ends lost 4 bases at V and 6 bases at J; junction bases unmatched: 11. The CDR3 has 16 residues. CDR1 is SGHNT, CDR2 YYREEE, per germline (reference sequence). CDR3 nucleotide sequence: TGTGCCAGCAGCACCCAGGGTGGGACAGGGGGCCGCGAGCAGTACTTC. It specifies CASSTQGGTGGREQYF.

The V and J genes are TRBV25-1 and TRBJ2-2; D is possibly TRBD2 (5 bases). Germline V gene data show CDR1 as MGHDK and CDR2 as SYGVNS. This CDR3 is 15 amino acids long. Trimming took off 4 bases at V and 4 bases at J, with 13 bases between the two ends. This CDR3 is CASSVGVQGTGELFF. The CDR3, as DNA: TGTGCCAGCAGTGTCGGGGTTCAAGGCACCGGGGAGCTGTTTTTT.